There are many counts of the clone carrying this TCR beta chain. These data belong to a study of T cell repertoires in cytomegalovirus infection. TCRdb called the reads again in MiXCR, with one record for every CDR3 protein. This table has 200,000 to 300,000 distinct CDR3 sequences, roughly an eighth appearing once. CDR1 and CDR2 from the germline V gene are SGHNT and YYREEE (reference sequence). After removal of 5 bases from V and 5 bases from J, the junction contained 4 bases not matched to a gene. CDR3 length: 13 residues. The specimen was PBMCs. The chain recombines TRBV5-4 with TRBJ2-3; 8 nucleotides match TRBD2. The sequence came from a human donor in good health (CMV status not recorded). Some clones in this sample may be carry-over from other donors' samples. CDR3 bases: TGTGCCAGCAGAGTGACTAGCGAAGATACGCAGTATTTT. Its translation is CASRVTSEDTQYF.